A single sample gave rise to the 12 T cell receptor beta chains below, sequenced in a study of blood T cell repertoires in COVID-19 (dated by TCRdb to 2018 to 2020). The receptor library was made with the immunoSEQ multiplex PCR assay. Here the immuneACCESS table is served through TCRdb, limited to in-frame sequences with V and J called. Missing clones are a known gap in these copies; in checked studies unresolved V genes cover under half, and the rest lacks a known reason. The sample yields 240,000 or so clones; approximately 88% were counted once. About 0.8% of the sample belongs to the ten largest clones. The sample was peripheral blood. The receptors were gathered from a woman aged 30 to 39 with acute or convalescent COVID-19.

The rearrangement joins TRBV20-1 to TRBJ1-1; D is unclear. V gave up 5 bases and J gave up 3 bases, with 7 bases separating them. Germline values: CDR1 DFQATT, CDR2 SNEGSKA (reference sequence). This CDR3 has 11 amino acids. The CDR3 reads CSAQEDTEAFF. The CDR3, as DNA: TGCAGTGCTCAGGAGGACACTGAAGCTTTCTTT.

This sequence joins TRBV9 and TRBJ1-2, with TRBD1 identical over 7 bases. The V and J ends lost 3 bases and 2 bases, in that order; junction bases with no gene match: 13. There are 17 residues in the CDR3. Per germline, CDR1 SGDLS and CDR2 YYNGEE. The DNA of the CDR3 is TGTGCCAGCAGCGCCGAGGCTGGAGGGGGCGCGAACTATGGCTACACCTTC. Translated, it gives CASSAEAGGGANYGYTF.

The chain recombines TRBV6-2 or TRBV6-3 with TRBJ2-7, with a possible D match to TRBD1 (6 bases). V lost 5 bases, J lost 3 bases, and 11 bases lay in between. Germline CDR1 MNHEY, CDR2 SVGEGT. The CDR3 has 13 amino acids. CDR3 DNA sequence: TGTGCCAGCAGTCGGACAGTTCGCTACGAGCAGTACTTC. Translation gives CASSRTVRYEQYF.

The chain is built from TRBV6-5 and TRBJ2-7, with 8 bases matching TRBD2. CDR1 is MNHEY and CDR2 is SVGAGI in the germline V gene. Germline trimming cut 2 bases from V and 1 base from J; bases unmatched to any gene: 4. This CDR3 contains 15 residues. This CDR3 is CASSYKVAGSYEQYF. CDR3 sequence (DNA): TGTGCCAGCAGTTACAAGGTAGCGGGATCCTACGAGCAGTACTTC.

The J gene is TRBJ2-1, the V gene TRBV29-1, with a weak D call TRBD2 (6 bases). Trimming took 7 bases from V and 0 from J, leaving 13 bases between them. Germline-derived CDR1 and CDR2 are SQVTM and ANQGSEA. This CDR3 has 14 residues. The chain's CDR3 is CSAISGRSYNEQFF. The CDR3 nucleotides read TGCAGCGCAATAAGCGGGCGCTCCTACAATGAGCAGTTCTTC.

Details on this clone: Other DNA sequences in this sample translate to the same CDR3. The J gene is TRBJ2-1, the V gene TRBV19; 8 bases map to TRBD2. Germline CDR1 and CDR2: LNHDA and SQIVND (reference sequence). V dropped 8 bases and J dropped 5; count of bases not matched to a gene: 2. The length of the CDR3 is 12 residues. CDR3 region: CASCSGNNEQFF. In nucleotides, the CDR3 is TGTGCCAGTTGTAGCGGGAACAATGAGCAGTTCTTC. Combining the CDR3 with reference TRBV19 and TRBJ2-1 gives the whole variable domain DGGITQSPKYLFRKEGQNVTLSCEQNLNHDAMYWYRQDPGQGLRLIYYSQIVNDFQKGDIAEGYSVSREKKESFPLTVTSAQKNPTAFYLCASCSGNNEQFFGPGTRLTVL.

The count of this clone is one. The V gene is TRBV6-2 or TRBV6-3, the J gene TRBJ2-7; 10 nucleotides align to TRBD1. Trimming took 6 bases from V and 1 from J; bases not matched to a gene: 9. This CDR3 contains 16 residues. Looked up from germline, CDR1 is MNHEY and CDR2 is SVGEGT. CDR3 DNA: TGTGCCAGCAGCGACGCCCGGGGACAGGGGTCCTACGAGCAGTACTTC. It yields the protein CASSDARGQGSYEQYF.

The chain has TRBV13 and TRBJ1-2, with TRBD1 as a possible D gene (5 bases). V was pared by 5 bases and J by 3 bases, with 10 bases between. The germline CDR1 and CDR2 sequences are PRHDT and FYEKMQ (reference sequence). CDR3 length: 13 amino acids. The CDR3 nucleotides read TGTGCCAGCAGCCCCCAGGGCTACTATGGCTACACCTTC. This sequence encodes CASSPQGYYGYTF.

This chain links TRBV5-1 with TRBJ2-7, with 7 nucleotides matching TRBD2. V lost 6 bases and J lost 1; bases outside the gene matches: 10. This CDR3 spans 15 amino acids. CDR1 and CDR2 from the germline V gene are SGHRS and YFSETQ. The CDR3 bases are TGCGCCAGCACCCCGGAGGCGGGAGCTTCCTACGAGCAGTACTTC. It encodes CASTPEAGASYEQYF.

This clone was seen a handful of times. The chain links TRBV30 to TRBJ1-2, with 7 bases aligning to TRBD1. This CDR3 spans 19 amino acids. The V gene's germline CDR1 is GTSNPN and CDR2 SVGIG (reference sequence). V dropped 0 bases and J dropped 4; count of bases not matched to a gene: 20. The CDR3 reads CAWSVFRPTGPVSGYGYTF. The DNA for the CDR3 is TGTGCCTGGAGTGTTTTTCGTCCGACAGGGCCCGTTTCTGGCTATGGCTACACCTTC. The full variable domain, rest sourced from reference TRBV30 and TRBJ1-2, is SQTIHQWPATLVQPVGSPLSLECTVEGTSNPNLYWYRQAAGRGLQLLFYSVGIGQISSEVPQNLSASRPQDRQFILSSKKLLLSDSGFYLCAWSVFRPTGPVSGYGYTFGSGTRLTVV.

CDR3 sequence (DNA): TGCGCCAGCAGAACCGGGTTCACCGGGGAGCTGTTTTTT. This sequence encodes CASRTGFTGELFF. The V call is TRBV5-1, the J call TRBJ2-2, with D hard to call. The V end lost 5 bases, the J end lost 4 bases, and 9 bases lay between the germline ends. CDR3 size: 13 residues. Germline-derived CDR1 and CDR2 are SGHRS and YFSETQ. The full variable domain, in which reference TRBV5-1 and TRBJ2-2 provide the parts outside the CDR3, is KAGVTQTPRYLIKTRGQQVTLSCSPISGHRSVSWYQQTPGQGLQFLFEYFSETQRNKGNFPGRFSGRQFSNSRSEMNVSTLELGDSALYLCASRTGFTGELFFGEGSRLTVL.

This chain's CDR3 is CASGWASYEQYF. CDR3 coding DNA: TGTGCCAGCGGGTGGGCCTCCTACGAGCAGTACTTC. V and J are TRBV27 and TRBJ2-7; D gene ambiguous. Germline CDR1 reads MNHEY; CDR2 reads SMNVEV (reference sequence). Trimming removed 8 bases from V and 0 bases from J, with 8 bases in between. This CDR3 contains 12 residues.